The 15 T cell receptor beta chains below were found in one sample sequenced in a study of CD8+ T cells in alopecia areata. RNA extraction and reverse transcription yielded cDNA as sequencing template. Using immunoSEQ multiplex PCR, the repertoire was profiled, and TCRdb retains in-frame clones only, with some absent. The repertoire has approximately 100,000 clones, about 60% of them found once; the top ten carry roughly 15%. Treatment here: oral pan-JAK inhibitor, 5-10 mg twice daily. Source: CD8+ T cells sorted from blood, taken around week 55, from a patient treated with tofacitinib. All receptors come from a human donor with alopecia areata.

The V call is TRBV25-1, the J call TRBJ2-5, with D maybe TRBD1 (8 bases). Trimming removed 6 bases from V and 1 base from J, with 15 bases in between. The germline CDR1 and CDR2 sequences are MGHDK and SYGVNS. This CDR3 is built from 15 residues. This chain's CDR3 is CASRDRGGVQETQYF. CDR3 coding DNA: TGTGCCAGCAGAGACAGGGGAGGGGTCCAAGAGACCCAGTACTTC.

In its sample, this clone was seen a few times. V usage is TRBV21-1 and J usage is TRBJ2-7; the table calls TRBD1, which could not be checked here. TRBV21-1 is noted as a pseudogene. This CDR3 is built from 14 residues. This CDR3 reads CASSKARDSYEQYF. DNA for the CDR3: TGTGCCAGCAGCAAAGCGCGGGACAGCTACGAGCAGTACTTC.

This clone was detected a few times. Other DNA sequences in this sample translate to the same CDR3. The chain couples TRBV29-1 to TRBJ1-2; D unclear. CDR1 is SQVTM, CDR2 ANQGSEA, per germline. The CDR3 has 11 residues. Deletions cut 0 bases from V and 2 bases from J, with 1 base between. The DNA for the CDR3 is TGCAGCGTTGAAGACAACTATGGCTACACCTTC. Protein: CSVEDNYGYTF.

J is TRBJ2-1 and V is TRBV27, with TRBD2 matching over 7 bases. The CDR3 covers 12 residues. Germline assignment: CDR1 MNHEY and CDR2 SMNVEV (reference sequence). V lost 4 bases to trimming and J lost 12 bases; unmatched junction nucleotides: 6. The CDR3 nucleotides read TGTGCCAGCAGTTCAGCGGGGAAGGGGCAGTTCTTC. Protein product: CASSSAGKGQFF.

The chain joins TRBV7-8 to TRBJ1-1; 8 bases line up with TRBD1. Germline V CDR1 and CDR2: SGHVS, FQNEAQ. The junction had 10 bases not matched to a gene; V was cut back by 5 bases and J by 5 bases. The CDR3 covers 15 residues. The CDR3 region is CASSPAGTGRTEAFF. The DNA of the CDR3 is TGTGCCAGCAGCCCCGCCGGGACAGGAAGGACTGAAGCTTTCTTT.

The chain uses TRBV6-1 and TRBJ2-7; D remains unclear. Per the germline V gene, CDR1 is MNHNS and CDR2 is SASEGT. V lost 3 bases to trimming and J lost 1 base, with 7 bases between them. The length of the CDR3 is 13 residues. CDR3 sequence (DNA): TGTGCCAGCAGTGATTCCCCTTCCTACGAGCAGTACTTC. Amino acids: CASSDSPSYEQYF.

This chain joins TRBV27 and TRBJ1-2, with TRBD1 as a possible D gene (6 bases). Looked up from germline, CDR1 is MNHEY and CDR2 is SMNVEV (reference sequence). CDR3 length: 14 amino acids. Trimming left V 6 bases short and J 8 bases short, with 19 bases between. The CDR3 DNA reads TGTGCCAGCAGCCCTACCCCAGGGGCCTTGGGCTACACCTTC. Translated, it gives CASSPTPGALGYTF.

The rearrangement uses TRBV27 and TRBJ2-1; 8 positions agree with TRBD1. Trimming took 1 base from V and 5 from J; bases not matched to a gene: 7. Germline values: CDR1 MNHEY, CDR2 SMNVEV (reference sequence). This CDR3 is built from 16 residues. The CDR3 coding sequence is TGTGCCAGCAGTTTATTTGCGACAGGGGTGGACAATGAGCAGTTCTTC. The encoded protein is CASSLFATGVDNEQFF.

The chain joins TRBV7-8 to TRBJ1-6; D unresolved. Trimming took 2 bases from V and 9 from J, leaving 8 bases between them. Germline V gene lookup returns CDR1 SGHVS and CDR2 FQNEAQ. This CDR3 is 13 amino acids long. The CDR3 loop reads CASSLSSTSPLHF. CDR3 nucleotides: TGTGCCAGCAGCTTAAGTTCCACTTCACCCCTCCACTTT.

Only a few counts were recorded for this clone. The chain has TRBV6-5 and TRBJ2-2; tentatively, D is TRBD1 or TRBD2 (6 bases each). Germline V gene lookup returns CDR1 MNHEY and CDR2 SVGAGI. The V end was cut by 9 bases, the J end by 4 bases, with 15 bases between. CDR3 length equals 14 residues. The CDR3 sequence is CASKGGFGTGELFF. The CDR3 DNA sequence: TGTGCCAGTAAAGGGGGGTTTGGCACCGGGGAGCTGTTTTTT.

The rearrangement joins TRBV7-8 to TRBJ2-1, with 13 bases fitting TRBD2. Losses at the gene ends were 5 bases for V and 10 bases for J; bases not matched to a gene: 11. CDR3 length equals 16 residues. Germline V lookup: CDR1 SGHVS, CDR2 FQNEAQ. The CDR3 region has the DNA TGTGCCAGCAGCCCAGCGACTAGCGGGGGGATCAAGGAGCAGTTCTTC. This sequence encodes CASSPATSGGIKEQFF.

The CDR3 loop is CASSEGLGWNYGYTF. Here the CDR3 DNA reads TGTGCCAGCAGTGAAGGTCTAGGGTGGAACTATGGCTACACCTTC. The genes are TRBV2 and TRBJ1-2; D uncertain. V was clipped by 1 base and J by 2 bases, with 11 bases between them. The CDR3 spans 15 residues. The V gene's germline CDR1 is SNHLY and CDR2 FYNNEI.

The rearrangement links TRBV6-6 to TRBJ1-4; 7 bases line up with TRBD1. There are 11 residues in the CDR3. V shed 6 bases and J 17 bases; nucleotides not matched to a gene: 9. CDR1 and CDR2 from the germline V gene are MNHNY and SVGAGI (reference sequence). Here the CDR3 DNA reads TGTGCCAGCAGATACAGGGGACAGTCCTTTTTT. Its protein is CASRYRGQSFF.

This clone has only a few counts. This chain joins TRBV13 and TRBJ1-1; D gene uncertain. V lost 0 bases to trimming and J lost 8 bases, with 19 bases between them. Germline lookup yields CDR1 PRHDT and CDR2 FYEKMQ (reference sequence). This CDR3 is built from 16 residues. For the CDR3, the DNA is TGTGCCAGCAGCTTAGGTCAGACTCGGGTCGGGCAGGAAGCTTTCTTT. It yields the protein CASSLGQTRVGQEAFF. The whole variable domain, remainder taken from reference TRBV13 and TRBJ1-1, is AAGVIQSPRHLIKEKRETATLKCYPIPRHDTVYWYQQGPGQDPQFLISFYEKMQSDKGSIPDRFSAQQFSDYHSELNMSSLELGDSALYFCASSLGQTRVGQEAFFGQGTRLTVV.

The rearrangement links TRBV2 to TRBJ2-7; D unresolved. The CDR3 runs to 14 residues. V was clipped by 1 base and J by 3 bases, with 10 bases between them. Germline loops: CDR1 SNHLY, CDR2 FYNNEI. DNA of the CDR3: TGTGCCAGCAGTGAAGTAGCAGGATACTACGAGCAGTACTTC. Its translation is CASSEVAGYYEQYF.